A selection of T cell receptor beta chains follows, all from one sample in a study of blood T cells in healthy people across ages. Using its own MiXCR run on the 5' RACE reads, TCRdb lists one record per CDR3 protein. In the table there are some 670,000 distinct CDR3 sequences, approximately 52% of which are singletons. The sequenced sample was blood. These TCRs come from a woman over 75 in good health. Both conserved end residues are part of each CDR3. D genes are given only for firm matches. Not every row has a clone size; where given, it reads once, few, many or a size class.

CDR3nt: TGTGCCAGCAGTTTCCAGCCTAACCTCGGACTAGCGCCGTCTTACGAGCAGTACTTC
CDR3aa: CASSFQPNLGLAPSYEQYF
v_gene: TRBV12-3/TRBV12-4
abundance: few
d_gene: TRBD2
j_gene: TRBJ2-7

CDR3nt: TGTGCCAGCAAGGAAGGGGGCATCAGCAATCAGCCCCAGCATTTT
CDR3aa: CASKEGGISNQPQHF
v_gene: TRBV28
abundance: many
d_gene: TRBD1
j_gene: TRBJ1-5

CDR3nt: TGCAGTGCTAGGGACGGAACGTCGGCTAGCTACGAGCAGTACTTC
CDR3aa: CSARDGTSASYEQYF
v_gene: TRBV20-1
abundance: few
d_gene: -
j_gene: TRBJ2-7

CDR3nt: TGTGCCAGCAGCCTCGGGACAGACACTGAAGCTTTCTTT
CDR3aa: CASSLGTDTEAFF
v_gene: TRBV7-9
abundance: many
d_gene: TRBD1
j_gene: TRBJ1-1

CDR3nt: TGCGCCAGCAGCCAGCAAAGGACGGGTTCCTACAATGAGCAGTTCTTC
CDR3aa: CASSQQRTGSYNEQFF
v_gene: TRBV4-1
abundance: many
d_gene: -
j_gene: TRBJ2-1

CDR3nt: TGCAGCGCCGAGAGCTACAGGGGGGGTGAAGCTTTCTTT
CDR3aa: CSAESYRGGEAFF
v_gene: TRBV29-1
abundance: many
d_gene: TRBD1
j_gene: TRBJ1-1

CDR3nt: TGCGCCAGCAGCACCGGGGGGACAGGCAATTATGGCTACACCTTC
CDR3aa: CASSTGGTGNYGYTF
v_gene: TRBV5-1
abundance: -
d_gene: TRBD1
j_gene: TRBJ1-2

CDR3nt: TGCAGTGCCGTCTTTAGTGCGACTAGCACAGATACGCAGTATTTT
CDR3aa: CSAVFSATSTDTQYF
v_gene: TRBV20-1
abundance: many
d_gene: -
j_gene: TRBJ2-3

CDR3nt: TGTGCCAGCAGTTCCAAAGGGACAGGAGGGCAGCCCCAGCATTTT
CDR3aa: CASSSKGTGGQPQHF
v_gene: TRBV2
abundance: -
d_gene: TRBD1
j_gene: TRBJ1-5

CDR3nt: TGCGCCAGCAGCTTGGAGATAGCGGGCAACAATGAGCAGTTCTTC
CDR3aa: CASSLEIAGNNEQFF
v_gene: TRBV5-1
abundance: -
d_gene: TRBD2
j_gene: TRBJ2-1

CDR3nt: TGCGCCAGCAGCTTGGCCGTAAGTGGCAGGGGGGGATTGGACACTGAAGCTTTCTTT
CDR3aa: CASSLAVSGRGGLDTEAFF
v_gene: TRBV5-1
abundance: -
d_gene: TRBD1
j_gene: TRBJ1-1

CDR3nt: TGTGCCAGCACCCGACTAGGATTTGCAGATACGCAGTATTTT
CDR3aa: CASTRLGFADTQYF
v_gene: TRBV11-1
abundance: -
d_gene: -
j_gene: TRBJ2-3

CDR3nt: TGTGCCAGCAGTTTCTTCAGCCCAGAGACCCAGTACTTC
CDR3aa: CASSFFSPETQYF
v_gene: TRBV28
abundance: many
d_gene: -
j_gene: TRBJ2-5

CDR3nt: TGCGCCAGCAGCCAAGCTGGGACAGGGACCTACGAGCAGTACTTC
CDR3aa: CASSQAGTGTYEQYF
v_gene: TRBV4-1
abundance: -
d_gene: TRBD1
j_gene: TRBJ2-7

CDR3nt: TGCAGTGCCCTAGGACAGGGTGCCTACGAGCAGTACTTC
CDR3aa: CSALGQGAYEQYF
v_gene: TRBV20-1
abundance: -
d_gene: TRBD1
j_gene: TRBJ2-7

CDR3nt: TGTGCCAGCAGTACCCAGAGGGGAGATACGCAGTATTTC
CDR3aa: CASSTQRGDTQYF
v_gene: TRBV12-3/TRBV12-4
abundance: -
d_gene: -
j_gene: TRBJ2-3

CDR3nt: TGCAGTGCTAGAGTGGGAAGGGAAGAGACCCAGTACTTC
CDR3aa: CSARVGREETQYF
v_gene: TRBV20-1
abundance: many
d_gene: -
j_gene: TRBJ2-5

CDR3nt: TGCAGCGTTGAACAGGGAGCTAACTATGGCTACACCTTC
CDR3aa: CSVEQGANYGYTF
v_gene: TRBV29-1
abundance: -
d_gene: -
j_gene: TRBJ1-2

CDR3nt: TGTGCCAGCAGGAGCGGGGGGGCAGGCACAGATACGCAGTATTTT
CDR3aa: CASRSGGAGTDTQYF
v_gene: TRBV6-1
abundance: -
d_gene: TRBD2
j_gene: TRBJ2-3

CDR3nt: TGTGCCAGCAGCGCCGATTGGGATGCGGATGAGCAGTACTTC
CDR3aa: CASSADWDADEQYF
v_gene: TRBV7-2
abundance: -
d_gene: -
j_gene: TRBJ2-5

CDR3nt: TGTGCCATTCAGCGGGGGGGCACAGATACGCAGTATTTT
CDR3aa: CAIQRGGTDTQYF
v_gene: TRBV10-3
abundance: many
d_gene: TRBD2
j_gene: TRBJ2-3

CDR3nt: TGTGCCAGCAGCTTAGATAGGGGTAGTGCAGATACGCAGTATTTT
CDR3aa: CASSLDRGSADTQYF
v_gene: TRBV7-8
abundance: few
d_gene: -
j_gene: TRBJ2-3

CDR3nt: TGTGCCAGCAGTTTAGCGGGACAGAGATCTGGGGCCAACGTCCTGACTTTC
CDR3aa: CASSLAGQRSGANVLTF
v_gene: TRBV12-3/TRBV12-4
abundance: -
d_gene: TRBD1
j_gene: TRBJ2-6

CDR3nt: TGTGCCAGCAGTGCCCGGGACGGCTCTGGAAACACCATATATTTT
CDR3aa: CASSARDGSGNTIYF
v_gene: TRBV27
abundance: few
d_gene: -
j_gene: TRBJ1-3

CDR3nt: TGTGCCAGAACCGGGACAGGGACAGAAAAACTGTTTTTT
CDR3aa: CARTGTGTEKLFF
v_gene: TRBV2
abundance: -
d_gene: TRBD1
j_gene: TRBJ1-4

CDR3nt: TGTGCCAGCAGTTACTTAATGGGAGTTCATTCGGCAGATACGCAGTATTTT
CDR3aa: CASSYLMGVHSADTQYF
v_gene: TRBV6-2/TRBV6-3
abundance: -
d_gene: -
j_gene: TRBJ2-3

CDR3nt: TGCAGTGCTAGAAATCCCCGACTCAGCACGAACACCGGGGAGCTGTTTTTT
CDR3aa: CSARNPRLSTNTGELFF
v_gene: TRBV20-1
abundance: -
d_gene: -
j_gene: TRBJ2-2

CDR3nt: TGTGCCAGCAGCCAACTAGCGAGCACAGATACGCAGTATTTT
CDR3aa: CASSQLASTDTQYF
v_gene: TRBV3-1
abundance: -
d_gene: -
j_gene: TRBJ2-3

CDR3nt: TGCAGTACTTCCGGAGGACAGGCTGGGGCCAACGTCCTGACTTTC
CDR3aa: CSTSGGQAGANVLTF
v_gene: TRBV20-1
abundance: -
d_gene: TRBD1
j_gene: TRBJ2-6

CDR3nt: TGTGCCAGCAGCCAGGCACCTTGGGCGGGAGGAAAAGTTACGCAGTATTTT
CDR3aa: CASSQAPWAGGKVTQYF
v_gene: TRBV3-1
abundance: many
d_gene: TRBD2
j_gene: TRBJ2-3

CDR3nt: TGTGCCAGCAGCCAAGATAGGCGACTAGTTGGCGATGAGCAGTTCTTC
CDR3aa: CASSQDRRLVGDEQFF
v_gene: TRBV3-1
abundance: -
d_gene: -
j_gene: TRBJ2-1

CDR3nt: TGTGCCAGCAGCTGGGTAGGGGGCTTGAACACTGAAGCTTTCTTT
CDR3aa: CASSWVGGLNTEAFF
v_gene: TRBV14
abundance: few
d_gene: TRBD1
j_gene: TRBJ1-1

CDR3nt: TGTGCCAGCAATGGCGGGGGGGCAGTTAGGGAGCTGTTTTTT
CDR3aa: CASNGGGAVRELFF
v_gene: TRBV2
abundance: few
d_gene: TRBD2
j_gene: TRBJ2-2

CDR3nt: TGTGCCACCGGGACTAGCGGCAACTACGAGCAGTACTTC
CDR3aa: CATGTSGNYEQYF
v_gene: TRBV10-3
abundance: -
d_gene: TRBD2
j_gene: TRBJ2-7

CDR3nt: TGCAGTGCTAGAGACGCCGGGACGGCCCGGTACGAGCAGTACTTC
CDR3aa: CSARDAGTARYEQYF
v_gene: TRBV20-1
abundance: -
d_gene: -
j_gene: TRBJ2-7

CDR3nt: TGTGCCAGCAGCTTAGGCCCGACTAGCGCGAACTCCTACGAGCAGTACTTC
CDR3aa: CASSLGPTSANSYEQYF
v_gene: TRBV13
abundance: -
d_gene: TRBD2
j_gene: TRBJ2-7

CDR3nt: TGTGCCAGCAGCGGACAGGGAGACCCTGAAGCTTTCTTT
CDR3aa: CASSGQGDPEAFF
v_gene: TRBV2
abundance: -
d_gene: TRBD1
j_gene: TRBJ1-1

CDR3nt: TGCGCCAGCAGCTTTGGCTTGGAGGAGACCCAGTACTTC
CDR3aa: CASSFGLEETQYF
v_gene: TRBV5-1
abundance: -
d_gene: -
j_gene: TRBJ2-5

CDR3nt: TGTGCCAGCAGTTTTGGGGCTACGCAGTATTTT
CDR3aa: CASSFGATQYF
v_gene: TRBV12-3/TRBV12-4
abundance: many
d_gene: -
j_gene: TRBJ2-3

CDR3nt: TGTGCCAGCCAATCTGAGGGGGCTAGTGAGCAGTTCTTC
CDR3aa: CASQSEGASEQFF
v_gene: TRBV6-2/TRBV6-3
abundance: -
d_gene: TRBD1
j_gene: TRBJ2-1

CDR3nt: TGTGCCAGCAGTTTAAAGGTCTCCCGCCGGGAGCAGTACTTC
CDR3aa: CASSLKVSRREQYF
v_gene: TRBV12-3/TRBV12-4
abundance: -
d_gene: -
j_gene: TRBJ2-7

CDR3nt: TGTGCCAGCAGTTTTTCAGGGTTCACAGGCTACACCTTC
CDR3aa: CASSFSGFTGYTF
v_gene: TRBV28
abundance: -
d_gene: -
j_gene: TRBJ1-2

CDR3nt: TGTGCCAGCAGTTTTGGTCAGGGACAGTTGTACTTC
CDR3aa: CASSFGQGQLYF
v_gene: TRBV28
abundance: -
d_gene: TRBD1
j_gene: TRBJ2-7

CDR3nt: TGTGCCAGCAGCTTAGCCAGGAAAGACTACGAGCAGTACTTC
CDR3aa: CASSLARKDYEQYF
v_gene: TRBV7-8
abundance: -
d_gene: -
j_gene: TRBJ2-7

CDR3nt: TGCAGTGCTCCCCAGGGGGGGGTTGGGAATCAGCCCCAGCATTTT
CDR3aa: CSAPQGGVGNQPQHF
v_gene: TRBV20-1
abundance: -
d_gene: TRBD1
j_gene: TRBJ1-5

CDR3nt: TGCGCCAGCAGCGGACCGACTAGCCAAGAGACCCAGTACTTC
CDR3aa: CASSGPTSQETQYF
v_gene: TRBV4-1
abundance: few
d_gene: -
j_gene: TRBJ2-5

CDR3nt: TGTGCCAGCAGCAGCGGGACAGGGTTATCCGAGCAGTACTTC
CDR3aa: CASSSGTGLSEQYF
v_gene: TRBV12-3/TRBV12-4
abundance: many
d_gene: TRBD1
j_gene: TRBJ2-7

CDR3nt: TGTGCCAGCAGCTCCGGGCCCCATCCCGGGATGGCCAAAAACATTCAGTACTTC
CDR3aa: CASSSGPHPGMAKNIQYF
v_gene: TRBV11-2
abundance: -
d_gene: -
j_gene: TRBJ2-4

CDR3nt: TGCAGCGTGTCAACGGGGGGGGCGGCCACTGAAGCTTTCTTT
CDR3aa: CSVSTGGAATEAFF
v_gene: TRBV29-1
abundance: few
d_gene: -
j_gene: TRBJ1-1

CDR3nt: TGTGCCAGCAGCTTAGAAACAGGCTCGGGTGTCGAGACCCAGTACTTC
CDR3aa: CASSLETGSGVETQYF
v_gene: TRBV7-6
abundance: -
d_gene: -
j_gene: TRBJ2-5

CDR3nt: TGTGCCAGCGCTTCACCTGGGGCCAACGTCCTGACTTTC
CDR3aa: CASASPGANVLTF
v_gene: TRBV5-6
abundance: few
d_gene: -
j_gene: TRBJ2-6

CDR3nt: TGCAGCGTCGAATTCCCTAACAGGGGGACAAATGAGCAGTTCTTC
CDR3aa: CSVEFPNRGTNEQFF
v_gene: TRBV29-1
abundance: -
d_gene: TRBD1
j_gene: TRBJ2-1

CDR3nt: TGCAGCGTCGCTTCCACAGTCAACGCTTTCTTT
CDR3aa: CSVASTVNAFF
v_gene: TRBV29-1
abundance: -
d_gene: -
j_gene: TRBJ1-1

CDR3nt: TGTGCCTGGAGTAAAAGGGACCTACTGGGGGAGCAGTACTTC
CDR3aa: CAWSKRDLLGEQYF
v_gene: TRBV30
abundance: -
d_gene: -
j_gene: TRBJ2-5

CDR3nt: TGTGCCAGCAGCTTGGGGACTGGAGACGGTTCCCTCGATACGCAGTATTTT
CDR3aa: CASSLGTGDGSLDTQYF
v_gene: TRBV7-9
abundance: -
d_gene: -
j_gene: TRBJ2-3

CDR3nt: TGTGCCAGCAGCCAAGTCGGCAGGGGGCGAGAGACCCAGTACTTC
CDR3aa: CASSQVGRGRETQYF
v_gene: TRBV3-1
abundance: -
d_gene: TRBD1
j_gene: TRBJ2-5